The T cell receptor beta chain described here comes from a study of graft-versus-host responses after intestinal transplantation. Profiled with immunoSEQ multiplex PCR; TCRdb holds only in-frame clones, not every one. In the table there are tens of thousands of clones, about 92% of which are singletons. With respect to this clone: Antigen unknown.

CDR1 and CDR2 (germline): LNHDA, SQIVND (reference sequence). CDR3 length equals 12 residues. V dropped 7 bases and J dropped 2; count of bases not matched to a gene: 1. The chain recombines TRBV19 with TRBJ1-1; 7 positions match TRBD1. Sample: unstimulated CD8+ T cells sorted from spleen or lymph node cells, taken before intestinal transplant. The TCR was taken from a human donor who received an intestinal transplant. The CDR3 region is CASIGGNTEAFF. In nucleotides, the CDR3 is TGTGCCAGTATAGGGGGCAACACTGAAGCTTTCTTT.